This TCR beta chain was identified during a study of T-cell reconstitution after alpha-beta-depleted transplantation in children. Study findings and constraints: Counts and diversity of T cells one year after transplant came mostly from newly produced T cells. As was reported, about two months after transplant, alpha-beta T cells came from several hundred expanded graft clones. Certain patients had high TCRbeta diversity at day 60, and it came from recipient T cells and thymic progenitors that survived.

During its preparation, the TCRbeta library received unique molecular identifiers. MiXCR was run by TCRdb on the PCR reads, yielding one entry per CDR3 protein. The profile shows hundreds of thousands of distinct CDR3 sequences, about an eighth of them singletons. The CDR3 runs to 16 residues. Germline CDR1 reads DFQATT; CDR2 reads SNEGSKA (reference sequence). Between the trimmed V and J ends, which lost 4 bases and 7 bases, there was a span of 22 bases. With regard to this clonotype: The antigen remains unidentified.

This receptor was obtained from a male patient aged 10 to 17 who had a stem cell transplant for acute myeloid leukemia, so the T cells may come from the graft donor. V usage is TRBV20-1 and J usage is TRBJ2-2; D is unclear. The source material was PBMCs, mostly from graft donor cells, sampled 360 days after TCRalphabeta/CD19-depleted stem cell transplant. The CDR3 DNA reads TGCAGTGCTACCCTCGACTTATCCCCCCTGAGCGGGGAGCTGTTTTTT. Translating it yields CSATLDLSPLSGELFF.